This is a list of T cell receptor beta chains from one sample in a study of blood T cell repertoires in COVID-19. Profiling relied on immunoSEQ multiplex PCR, and the TCRdb table lists in-frame clones only, not all of them. Of about 300,000 clones in the sample, 88% were seen once. Sequences were obtained from peripheral blood. Source of these receptors: a woman in her 30s with COVID-19, enrolled during active disease. Each CDR3 is given without its conserved first and last residue. Fields, in order: V gene, J gene, CDR3 protein.

>TRBV18|TRBJ2-7
ASSPTEFYEQY
>TRBV6-1|TRBJ2-3
ASSDVGTPSTDTQY
>TRBV19|TRBJ1-2
ASSPGQNYGYT
>TRBV27|TRBJ1-2
ASSLSPGGLPYGYT
>TRBV5-1|TRBJ1-2
ASREREFVPAPYGYT
>TRBV11-3|TRBJ2-1
ASSSWASGYHNEQF
>TRBV4-2|TRBJ2-7
ASSQAGGRDRTYEQY
>TRBV2|TRBJ2-2
ASSYRVAANTGELF
>TRBV9|TRBJ2-6
ASSETSGVSGANVLT
>TRBV28|TRBJ2-2
ASRLNRDTGELF
>TRBV18|TRBJ1-3
ASSPALSGNTIY
>TRBV27|TRBJ1-6
ASSLGGNSPLH
>TRBV7-9|TRBJ1-1
ASSLSLNTEAF
>TRBV19|TRBJ2-1
ASSMSSGPYNEQF
>TRBV6-1|TRBJ1-2
ASSEADREGYGYT
>TRBV6-5|TRBJ1-2
ASSYVGQRGGYT
>TRBV15|TRBJ1-5
ATSEFLPYSNQPQH
>TRBV5-6|TRBJ1-6
ASSAAGQGASPLH
>TRBV14|TRBJ2-1
ASSPIRQGTEF
>TRBV4-3|TRBJ1-2
ASSQDRWASGYT
>TRBV7-9|TRBJ1-3
ASSSGISGNTIY
>TRBV5-1|TRBJ2-5
ASSLTGDQY
>TRBV27|TRBJ1-2
ASSFDPGHGYT
>TRBV14|TRBJ1-1
ASSQRGLTEAF
>TRBV7-2|TRBJ1-2
ASSGTGQSYGYT
>TRBV28|TRBJ1-5
ASSGWQGPYQPQH
>TRBV4-1|TRBJ1-1
ASSPEGVAEAF
>TRBV19|TRBJ1-4
ASSLTGVDEKLF
>TRBV6-5|TRBJ1-1
ASMGQGGTEAF
>TRBV12-5|TRBJ2-5
ARGQWGGETQY
>TRBV19|TRBJ1-4
ASSIGVGRTNEKLF
>TRBV11-3|TRBJ2-2
ASSPGQGDTGELF
>TRBV7-2|TRBJ2-7
ASSNSAASYEQY
>TRBV10-1|TRBJ1-1
ASSDRFGTEAF
>TRBV18|TRBJ2-7
ASSHRQGVYEQY
>TRBV2|TRBJ2-5
ASSDRTSRTETQY
>TRBV7-8|TRBJ1-2
ASSLGWRGSSSYGYT
>TRBV19|TRBJ1-1
ASKQGSTEAF
>TRBV6-5|TRBJ1-2
ASSYYPTDYGYT
>TRBV6-5|TRBJ1-2
ASFSPTGGQRGYT
>TRBV5-6|TRBJ1-3
ASSRQGASGNTIY
>TRBV30|TRBJ1-5
AWSVGQGQPQH
>TRBV6-5|TRBJ1-1
ASSLQGWSTEAF
>TRBV28|TRBJ2-3
ASSLGGFNTDTQY
>TRBV6-1|TRBJ1-2
ASSEPPDRGDFSYGYT
>TRBV10-3|TRBJ1-1
AISPGQGNTEAF
>TRBV7-8|TRBJ1-3
ASSLERGLGNTIY
>TRBV19|TRBJ1-6
ASSNGPGDSPLH
>TRBV5-1|TRBJ1-1
ASSLWTGGEVDTEAF
>TRBV5-1|TRBJ1-2
ASSTGQALDYGYT
>TRBV7-9|TRBJ2-4
ASSSTVEIAKNIQY
>TRBV6-2/TRBV6-3|TRBJ1-2
ASSYSRSAGMSYGYT
>TRBV19|TRBJ2-4
ASSIAYRSADIQY
>TRBV30|TRBJ2-2
AWSVDRTTTGELF
>TRBV3-1/TRBV3-2|TRBJ1-5
ASSHGRHQPQH